This TCR beta chain was identified in a study of T cell responses to AZD1222 COVID-19 vaccine. General observations from the study: It was only a handful of AZD1222 recipients who were seropositive at baseline.

The repertoire was sequenced with immunoSEQ multiplex PCR; TCRdb's copy has only in-frame clones and lacks some. The sample includes 130,000 to 150,000 clones, over 75% seen only once; the top ten take about 3.4%. With V trimmed by 2 bases and J by 9 bases, 12 bases remained unmatched. The CDR3 spans 16 residues. The germline V gene has CDR1 SNHLY and CDR2 FYNNEI. This clone turned up a few times. What it binds is not known. This clonotype was obtained from an adult in good health. Sequenced material: peripheral blood, taken on day 0 of AZD1222 vaccination. V is TRBV2 and J is TRBJ2-1; TRBD2 aligns across 8 bases. The CDR3 sequence is CASSERGLGPYSEQFF. CDR3 DNA: TGTGCCAGCAGTGAAAGGGGACTAGGACCCTATAGTGAGCAGTTCTTC.